This T cell receptor beta chain was found in a study of blood T cell repertoires in COVID-19. Per germline, CDR1 MDHEN and CDR2 SYDVKM. There are 14 residues in the CDR3. V shed 5 bases and J shed 1 base, with 11 bases lying between them. As for this clone: Other DNA sequences in the same sample also yield this CDR3.

TCRdb's table, derived via immunoSEQ multiplex PCR, lists solely in-frame clones and lacks some. Of approximately 50,000 clones in the sample, 75% to 80% were seen once. The specimen was peripheral blood. This rearrangement joins TRBV28 to TRBJ2-5; D perhaps matches TRBD1 (6 bases). The receptor was isolated from a man in his 70s with active or convalescent COVID-19. The CDR3 nucleotides are TGTGCCAGCAGTACTAGACAGGCCCAAGAGACCCAGTACTTC. Protein: CASSTRQAQETQYF.